The 20 T cell receptor beta chains below were found in one sample sequenced in a study of lymphopenia after photon versus proton radiotherapy. Profiling relied on immunoSEQ multiplex PCR, and the TCRdb table lists in-frame clones only, not all of them. The sample consists of about 160,000 clones, approximately 91% of them appearing once. The specimen comprised peripheral blood, sampled from a patient treated with photon-based radiotherapy. These receptors all stem from a man aged 50 to 60 with gastric cancer.

The V call is TRBV5-1, the J call TRBJ2-3; TRBD1 aligns across 8 bases. CDR3 length: 14 amino acids. J lost 4 bases, V lost 0 bases, and 1 base had no gene match. Per the germline V gene, CDR1 is SGHRS and CDR2 is YFSETQ. CDR3 protein: CASSLGTGPDTQYF. Written as DNA, the CDR3 is TGCGCCAGCAGCTTGGGGACAGGGCCAGATACGCAGTATTTT. Filled out from reference TRBV5-1 and TRBJ2-3, the complete variable domain reads KAGVTQTPRYLIKTRGQQVTLSCSPISGHRSVSWYQQTPGQGLQFLFEYFSETQRNKGNFPGRFSGRQFSNSRSEMNVSTLELGDSALYLCASSLGTGPDTQYFGPGTRLTVL.

The rearrangement uses TRBV6-5 and TRBJ2-7; no reliable D call. The germline V and J ends were trimmed by 6 bases and 5 bases, with 8 bases remaining between them. CDR1 and CDR2 (germline): MNHEY, SVGAGI. This CDR3 contains 11 residues. CDR3 in amino acids: CASRGGHEQYF. CDR3 nucleotides: TGTGCCAGCAGGGGCGGTCACGAGCAGTACTTC.

Comments on this clone: Other DNA sequences in this specimen translate into the identical CDR3. The chain is built from TRBV4-1 and TRBJ2-7, with 10 positions matching TRBD2. Germline values: CDR1 MGHRA, CDR2 YSYEKL. Trimming took 1 base from V and 2 from J; bases not matched to a gene: 5. CDR3 length: 16 residues. CDR3 DNA sequence: TGCGCCAGCAGCCAAGCGCCTAGCGGGGGACCCTACGAGCAGTACTTC. This gives the protein CASSQAPSGGPYEQYF.

The chain uses TRBV28 and TRBJ2-6; the D is unclear. The CDR3 spans 13 residues. Trimming stripped 6 bases from V and 1 base from J, with 4 bases between. The V gene's germline CDR1 is MDHEN and CDR2 SYDVKM. CDR3 loop: CASRPSGANVLTF. The CDR3 bases are TGTGCCAGCAGGCCTTCTGGGGCCAACGTCCTGACTTTC.

V usage is TRBV5-6 and J usage is TRBJ2-1, with D maybe TRBD2 (5 bases). V shed 4 bases and J shed 4 bases, with 12 bases lying between them. Germline CDR1 and CDR2: SGHDT and YYEEEE. This CDR3 spans 14 amino acids. The CDR3 region has the DNA TGTGCCAGCAGCCGGCGGGCCATTTACAATGAGCAGTTCTTC. Translation: CASSRRAIYNEQFF.

J is TRBJ2-3 and V is TRBV5-1; D gene unclear. The CDR3 is made up of 16 amino acids. Looked up from germline, CDR1 is SGHRS and CDR2 is YFSETQ. V gave up 4 bases and J gave up 2 bases, with 17 bases separating them. DNA for the CDR3: TGCGCCAGCAGCCTTGGCGTCGGGTCCTTCACAGATACGCAGTATTTT. Translated, it gives CASSLGVGSFTDTQYF.

This sequence joins TRBV19 and TRBJ2-7; weak D call: TRBD2 (5 bases). Trimming left V 4 bases short and J 2 bases short, with 9 bases between. This CDR3 is 13 amino acids long. Germline V gene sequence: CDR1 LNHDA, CDR2 SQIVND (reference sequence). DNA for the CDR3: TGTGCCAGTAGTAGTGAGGGAGCCTACGAGCAGTACTTC. The encoded protein is CASSSEGAYEQYF.

The chain links TRBV9 to TRBJ2-7; 10 nucleotides agree with TRBD1. The trim removed 4 bases at V and 4 bases at J, leaving 5 bases unmatched. The germline CDR1 and CDR2 sequences are SGDLS and YYNGEE. The CDR3 consists of 14 residues. The CDR3, as DNA: TGTGCCAGCAGCCCTCGACAGGGGGCATACGAGCAGTACTTC. It codes for CASSPRQGAYEQYF.

V is TRBV5-1 and J is TRBJ2-1; TRBD1 matches at 11 bases. With V trimmed by 0 bases and J by 5 bases, 1 base remained unmatched. The CDR3 extends over 15 amino acids. Per the germline V gene, CDR1 is SGHRS and CDR2 is YFSETQ. As DNA, the CDR3 is TGCGCCAGCAGCTTGGGGACAGGGGGCCACAATGAGCAGTTCTTC. As protein: CASSLGTGGHNEQFF. The variable domain in full, with the rest retrieved from reference TRBV5-1 and TRBJ2-1, is KAGVTQTPRYLIKTRGQQVTLSCSPISGHRSVSWYQQTPGQGLQFLFEYFSETQRNKGNFPGRFSGRQFSNSRSEMNVSTLELGDSALYLCASSLGTGGHNEQFFGPGTRLTVL.

The CDR3 loop reads CASSPDIYSGNTIYF. CDR3 DNA sequence: TGTGCCAGCTCACCGGATATTTACTCTGGAAACACCATATATTTT. This chain links TRBV18 with TRBJ1-3; D call uncertain. CDR1 KGHSH and CDR2 LQKENI come from the germline V gene. V lost 3 bases to trimming and J lost 0 bases, with 9 bases between them. CDR3 size: 15 residues.

This clone appeared once. This chain joins TRBV5-6 and TRBJ1-3; 7 bases match TRBD1. Germline V gene lookup returns CDR1 SGHDT and CDR2 YYEEEE. J was trimmed by 0 bases and V by 4 bases; bases with no gene match: 4. The CDR3 is made up of 15 amino acids. CDR3 DNA sequence: TGTGCCAGCAGCCGGGACAGCTTCTCTGGAAACACCATATATTTT. Translating it yields CASSRDSFSGNTIYF.

In its sample, this clone was seen a few times. V usage is TRBV28 and J usage is TRBJ2-7; 11 nucleotides match TRBD2. This CDR3 is 16 amino acids long. The V gene end was trimmed by 7 bases and the J gene end by 1 base; junction bases not matched to a gene: 9. Germline V gene data show CDR1 as MDHEN and CDR2 as SYDVKM. CDR3 coding DNA: TGTGCCAGCAAACCTTGGGTAGCGGGAGGGTCCTACGAGCAGTACTTC. Translated, it gives CASKPWVAGGSYEQYF.

The J gene is TRBJ2-2, the V gene TRBV5-1, with D uncertain. Trimming took 2 bases from V and 0 from J, leaving 11 bases between them. From germline, CDR1 is SGHRS and CDR2 YFSETQ. This CDR3 has 16 amino acids. The CDR3 region is CASSFDGPANTGELFF. As DNA, the CDR3 is TGCGCCAGCAGCTTTGACGGTCCCGCGAACACCGGGGAGCTGTTTTTT.

J is TRBJ2-7 and V is TRBV27, with 14 positions matching TRBD2. The CDR3 has 17 amino acids. Trimming removed 8 bases from V and 3 bases from J; junction bases left unmatched: 12. Germline lookup yields CDR1 MNHEY and CDR2 SMNVEV (reference sequence). The CDR3: CASAGTSGSLIIYEQYF. The CDR3 DNA reads TGTGCCAGCGCCGGGACTAGCGGGAGTCTTATTATCTACGAGCAGTACTTC.

The gene calls are TRBV19 and TRBJ1-1, with TRBD1 matching over 8 bases. V was clipped by 10 bases and J by 2 bases; unmatched bases: 12. The CDR3 is 15 amino acids. Per the germline V gene, CDR1 is LNHDA and CDR2 is SQIVND (reference sequence). The CDR3 nucleotides are TGTGCCACAGACCCGCAGGGGGCAGGCAACACTGAAGCTTTCTTT. It specifies CATDPQGAGNTEAFF. Full variable domain (remainder filled in from reference TRBV19 and TRBJ1-1): DGGITQSPKYLFRKEGQNVTLSCEQNLNHDAMYWYRQDPGQGLRLIYYSQIVNDFQKGDIAEGYSVSREKKESFPLTVTSAQKNPTAFYLCATDPQGAGNTEAFFGQGTRLTVV.

J is TRBJ2-5 and V is TRBV28, with TRBD2 matching 7 bases. Germline-derived CDR1 and CDR2 are MDHEN and SYDVKM. Germline trimming cut 2 bases from V and 7 bases from J; bases unmatched to any gene: 10. The CDR3 length is 15 residues. As DNA, the CDR3 is TGTGCCAGCAGTTTAAGCGGGACGGGACTCAGGACCCAGTACTTC. Its protein product is CASSLSGTGLRTQYF.

CDR3 DNA: TGTGCCAGCAGTTTATCGGCCACGGATGAGCAGTTCTTC. Translation: CASSLSATDEQFF. The chain has TRBV27 and TRBJ2-1; D unresolved. Germline values: CDR1 MNHEY, CDR2 SMNVEV (reference sequence). V dropped 0 bases and J dropped 8 bases, with 8 bases sitting between them. This CDR3 region has 13 residues.

The chain links TRBV18 to TRBJ1-4; tentative D call: TRBD1 (5 bases). The CDR3 contains 14 residues. Trimming shortened V by 4 bases and J by 1 base, and 7 bases separated the two germline ends. Germline CDR1 KGHSH, CDR2 LQKENI. The CDR3 sequence is CASSRDQTNEKLFF. In DNA, the CDR3 is TGTGCCAGCTCACGGGACCAAACTAATGAAAAACTGTTTTTT.

The chain joins TRBV21-1 to TRBJ2-1; TRBD1 is the table's D call and was not checked against the DNA. TRBV21-1 is a pseudogene segment. The CDR3 sequence is 16 residues long. CDR3 DNA: TGTGCCAGCAGCAAAGAGGTCAGGGGAAGGGGCAATGAGCAGTTCTTC. Amino acids: CASSKEVRGRGNEQFF.

The J gene is TRBJ1-2, the V gene TRBV5-1; a possible D gene is TRBD1 (5 bases). This CDR3 has 15 residues. The V end lost 0 bases, the J end lost 6 bases, and 15 bases lay between the germline ends. Germline V gene lookup returns CDR1 SGHRS and CDR2 YFSETQ. As DNA, the CDR3 is TGCGCCAGCAGCTTGGGCGGCAGGGCACGCGATGGCTACACCTTC. It specifies CASSLGGRARDGYTF.